This T cell receptor (beta chain) appears in the sequencing data of a study of T cell repertoires in cytomegalovirus infection. Background on the study: Carrying CMV and the relevant HLA type showed in public TCR beta signatures.

TCRdb reprocessed the reads with MiXCR, giving one entry per CDR3 protein. In the table there are over 250,000 distinct CDR3 sequences, 20% to 30% of which are singletons. General study results and limits: Frequencies of public TCR beta families were cumulated, and this identified carriers of CMV plus the relevant HLA. Ex vivo responses were dominated by HLA-C-restricted CMV-specific TCR beta clonotypes.

The CDR3 runs 16 residues. V lost 6 bases and J 0 bases, leaving 12 bases between the germline ends. Germline CDR1 and CDR2: MNHEY and SVGAGI. This clonotype showed up just a few times. Its antigen is not known. This chain joins TRBV6-5 and TRBJ2-6; the D is unclear. The clonotype originates from a human donor in good health (CMV status not recorded). Some clones in this sample may be carry-over from other donors' samples. The sample was PBMCs. In DNA form, the CDR3 reads TGTGCCAGCAGCGCCAGCCCCCTCTCTGGGGCCAACGTCCTGACTTTC. Protein product: CASSASPLSGANVLTF.